A single sample gave rise to the 4 T cell receptor beta chains below, sequenced in a study of T cell repertoires and Cas9 in healthy adults. Profiling relied on immunoSEQ multiplex PCR, and the TCRdb table lists in-frame clones only, not all of them. The table lists more than 13,000 clones, approximately 88% of them singletons. Sequencing was performed on Tregs (CD4+, CD25+, CD127-, CD137-, CD154-) from PBMCs; culture status not recorded. Receptors originate from a human donor in good health.

V is TRBV6-1 and J is TRBJ2-3; D not certain. Per germline, CDR1 MNHNS and CDR2 SASEGT. This CDR3 region has 14 residues. V was cut by 5 bases and J by 1 base, with 10 bases left in between. CDR3 loop: CASSTGFGTDTQYF. For the CDR3, the DNA is TGTGCCAGCAGTACTGGGTTCGGCACAGATACGCAGTATTTT.

The chain uses TRBV7-2 and TRBJ2-3; D tentatively fits TRBD1 or TRBD2 (8 bases each). Germline V gene lookup returns CDR1 SGHTA and CDR2 FQGNSA. V dropped 6 bases and J dropped 1 base, with 17 bases sitting between them. This CDR3 has 16 residues. In DNA form, the CDR3 reads TGTGCCAGCAGTATAACAGGGGGACTAGGCACAGATACGCAGTATTTT. Amino acids: CASSITGGLGTDTQYF.

This sequence joins TRBV5-1 and TRBJ1-5; no firm D call. V was cut by 0 bases and J by 7 bases, with 8 bases left in between. The germline CDR1 and CDR2 sequences are SGHRS and YFSETQ. This CDR3 contains 13 residues. CDR3 in amino acids: CASSLGSGQPQHF. The CDR3 nucleotides read TGCGCCAGCAGCTTGGGGTCAGGACAGCCCCAGCATTTT.

The CDR3 loop reads CASSQDTIQSQPQHF. In DNA form, the CDR3 reads TGCGCCAGCAGCCAAGATACGATTCAGTCCCAGCCCCAGCATTTT. The gene calls are TRBV4-1 and TRBJ1-5; unclear D gene. V gave up 0 bases and J gave up 7 bases, with 13 bases separating them. Per the germline V gene, CDR1 is MGHRA and CDR2 is YSYEKL. This CDR3 contains 15 residues.